The 14 T cell receptor beta chains presented below share a single source sample, sequenced in a study of blood T cell repertoires in COVID-19. Measured with immunoSEQ multiplex PCR; TCRdb has only the in-frame clones, and not every one. The sample carries about 300,000 clones, 88% recorded once. The sample taken for sequencing was peripheral blood. These receptors originate from a woman in her twenties or thirties who had recovered from COVID-19.

As concerns this clone: Other nucleotide sequences in the sample specify the same CDR3. J is TRBJ1-2 and V is TRBV30; 8 positions agree with TRBD1. Losses at the gene ends were 2 bases for V and 5 bases for J; bases not matched to a gene: 4. Germline V gene data show CDR1 as GTSNPN and CDR2 as SVGIG (reference sequence). This CDR3 is built from 13 residues. Here the CDR3 reads CAWSPGQGYGYTF. CDR3 in DNA: TGTGCCTGGAGTCCTGGACAGGGATATGGCTACACCTTC.

The rearrangement links TRBV4-1 to TRBJ1-2; D gene uncertain. The CDR3 loop spans 12 amino acids. V was shortened by 10 bases and J by 3 bases, with 12 bases between the two germline ends. Germline V gene data show CDR1 as MGHRA and CDR2 as YSYEKL. The CDR3 is CATSAEYYGYTF. As DNA, the CDR3 is TGCGCCACCTCAGCGGAGTACTATGGCTACACCTTC.

The genes are TRBV3-1 (or the pseudogene TRBV3-2) and TRBJ1-1; no clear D gene. Trimming removed 1 base from V and 4 bases from J, with 10 bases in between. Germline lookup yields CDR1 LGHDT and CDR2 YNNKEL (reference sequence). The CDR3 is 14 amino acids. CDR3 DNA sequence: TGTGCCAGCAGCCAAGGTCTAGGTGTCACTGAAGCTTTCTTT. Amino acids: CASSQGLGVTEAFF.

The genes are TRBV7-6 and TRBJ2-7; 7 nucleotides match TRBD2. V was pared by 5 bases and J by 6 bases, with 7 bases of the junction left unmatched. The CDR3 runs 13 residues. Germline CDR1 reads SGHVS; CDR2 reads FNYEAQ. The CDR3 is CASSLGGEGEQYF. In DNA form, the CDR3 reads TGTGCCAGCAGCCTGGGGGGGGAGGGCGAGCAGTACTTC.

This chain uses TRBV11-1 with TRBJ2-1, with a weak D call TRBD1 (5 bases). In germline, CDR1 is SGHAT, CDR2 FQDESV (reference sequence). The CDR3 runs to 14 residues. Trimming left V 11 bases short and J 6 bases short, with 20 bases between. In DNA form, the CDR3 reads TGTGCCGGGCCCAGGGTACCCACAGGCAATGAGCAGTTCTTC. Amino acid sequence: CAGPRVPTGNEQFF. Supplemented by reference TRBV11-1 and TRBJ2-1, the full variable domain reads EAEVAQSPRYKITEKSQAVAFWCDPISGHATLYWYRQILGQGPELLVQFQDESVVDDSQLPKDRFSAERLKGVDSTLKIQPAELGDSAMYLCAGPRVPTGNEQFFGPGTRLTVL.

The V gene is TRBV9, the J gene TRBJ1-3, with a weak D call TRBD1 (6 bases). The CDR3 consists of 16 residues. Looked up from germline, CDR1 is SGDLS and CDR2 is YYNGEE. Trimming shortened V by 3 bases and J by 0 bases, and 13 bases separated the two germline ends. The CDR3 DNA reads as TGTGCCAGCAGCGAAACAGGGCGGAACTCTGGAAACACCATATATTTT. It translates to CASSETGRNSGNTIYF.

V gene TRBV6-6 combines with J gene TRBJ1-2; a weak D match, TRBD1 (5 bases). The CDR3 loop spans 16 amino acids. The germline CDR1 and CDR2 sequences are MNHNY and SVGAGI (reference sequence). V lost 3 bases and J lost 0, with 14 bases in between. CDR3 in amino acids: CASSYVSGRANYGYTF. The DNA for the CDR3 is TGTGCCAGCAGTTATGTTTCGGGCAGGGCTAACTATGGCTACACCTTC.

The V call is TRBV6-5, the J call TRBJ1-5, with D unclear. The germline gives CDR1 MNHEY, CDR2 SVGAGI. The V and J ends lost 7 bases and 1 base respectively, with 11 bases between them. The CDR3 is 14 amino acids. As DNA, the CDR3 is TGTGCCAGCAAACAGAGTGAGAGCAATCAGCCCCAGCATTTT. Amino acid sequence: CASKQSESNQPQHF.

The genes are TRBV6-2 or TRBV6-3 and TRBJ2-1; the match to TRBD1 covers 9 bases. Looked up from germline, CDR1 is MNHEY and CDR2 is SVGEGT. The ends lost 0 bases at V and 8 bases at J; junction bases unmatched: 8. The CDR3 sequence is 16 residues long. The chain's CDR3 is CASSYSAGQGGHEQFF. CDR3 nucleotides: TGTGCCAGCAGTTACTCAGCGGGACAGGGTGGCCATGAGCAGTTCTTC.

This chain joins TRBV28 and TRBJ1-4; 8 positions agree with TRBD1. Germline V gives CDR1 MDHEN, CDR2 SYDVKM. The J segment lost 7 bases and the V segment lost 5 bases, leaving 12 bases of the junction unmatched. This CDR3 spans 16 amino acids. The CDR3 loop is CASSRAGGPSGEKLFF. CDR3 nucleotides: TGTGCCAGCAGTCGAGCAGGGGGCCCAAGCGGTGAAAAACTGTTTTTT.

CDR3 sequence reads: CATSPGGAYGYTF. CDR3 coding DNA: TGTGCCACCAGTCCAGGGGGCGCGTATGGCTACACCTTC. The V call is TRBV24-1, the J call TRBJ1-2; 8 bases line up with TRBD1. CDR3 size: 13 residues. CDR1 and CDR2 from the germline V gene are KGHDR and SFDVKD. With V trimmed by 6 bases and J by 5 bases, 4 bases remained unmatched.

This chain links TRBV29-1 with TRBJ1-1; D is unclear. Germline-derived CDR1 and CDR2 are SQVTM and ANQGSEA. V was trimmed by 5 bases and J by 4 bases, leaving 11 bases between them. The CDR3 is made up of 12 amino acids. This chain's CDR3 is CSVRRTGTEAFF. The CDR3 DNA follows: TGCAGCGTTAGGAGGACCGGCACTGAAGCTTTCTTT.

In this sample, this clone turned up once. The rearrangement joins TRBV6-2 or TRBV6-3 to TRBJ2-7, with TRBD1 matching over 7 bases. V lost 3 bases to trimming and J lost 6 bases; unmatched junction nucleotides: 8. The CDR3 is 14 amino acids. Germline CDR1 MNHEY, CDR2 SVGEGT. CDR3 DNA sequence: TGTGCCAGCAGTTATTCGACAGGGCAAGGCGAGCAGTACTTC. Translation gives CASSYSTGQGEQYF.

The chain combines TRBV28 with TRBJ2-7; perhaps TRBD2 as D (7 bases). V lost 7 bases, J lost 6 bases, and 25 bases lay in between. Per the germline V gene, CDR1 is MDHEN and CDR2 is SYDVKM. The CDR3 spans 16 residues. CDR3 residues: CASTDPGEGKFGEQYF. The CDR3, as DNA: TGTGCCAGCACCGACCCAGGGGAGGGGAAGTTTGGCGAGCAGTACTTC.